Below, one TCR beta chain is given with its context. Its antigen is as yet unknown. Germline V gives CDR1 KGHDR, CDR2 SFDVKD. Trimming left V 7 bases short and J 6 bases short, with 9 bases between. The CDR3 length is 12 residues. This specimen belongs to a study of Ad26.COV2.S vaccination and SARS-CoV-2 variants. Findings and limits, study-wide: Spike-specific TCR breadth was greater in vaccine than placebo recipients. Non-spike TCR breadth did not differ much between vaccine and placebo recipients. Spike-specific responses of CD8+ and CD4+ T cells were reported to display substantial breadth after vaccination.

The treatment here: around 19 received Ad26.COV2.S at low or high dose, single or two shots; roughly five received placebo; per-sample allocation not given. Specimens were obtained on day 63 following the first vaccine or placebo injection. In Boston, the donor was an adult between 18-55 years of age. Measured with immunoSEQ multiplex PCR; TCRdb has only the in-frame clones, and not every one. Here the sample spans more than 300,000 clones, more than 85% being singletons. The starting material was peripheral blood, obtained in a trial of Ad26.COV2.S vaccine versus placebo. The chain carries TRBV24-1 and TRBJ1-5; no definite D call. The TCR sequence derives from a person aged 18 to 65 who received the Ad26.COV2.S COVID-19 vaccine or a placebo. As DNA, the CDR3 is TGTGCCACCAGCCGGGAAGGTCAGCCCCAGCATTTT. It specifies CATSREGQPQHF.